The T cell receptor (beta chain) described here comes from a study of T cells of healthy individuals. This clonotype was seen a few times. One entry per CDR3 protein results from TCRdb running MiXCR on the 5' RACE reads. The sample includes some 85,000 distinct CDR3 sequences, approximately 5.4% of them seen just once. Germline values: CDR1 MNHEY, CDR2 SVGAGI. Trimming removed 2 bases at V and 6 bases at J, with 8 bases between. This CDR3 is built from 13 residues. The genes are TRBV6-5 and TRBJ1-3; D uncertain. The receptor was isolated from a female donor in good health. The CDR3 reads CASSYGVENTIYF. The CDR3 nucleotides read TGTGCCAGCAGTTACGGGGTTGAAAACACCATATATTTT.